The present entry profiles one T cell receptor (beta chain) with its context. As yet, its antigen is unknown. The record originates from a study of T cells in localized non-small cell lung cancer. Study-wide results and limits: In adjacent lung, a median around 55 of the top 100 tumor clones were found. Elevated circulating T cell density in blood was associated with longer overall survival. Clonality peaked in uninvolved adjacent lung rather than tumor. Sequencing was restricted to one tumor region; therefore, heterogeneity remains possible.

The assay was immunoSEQ multiplex PCR, and TCRdb's table has in-frame clones only and misses some. The sample gives about 20,000 clones, 89% of which show up once; about 8.4% is in the top ten. This specimen was peripheral blood, taken before any cancer treatment. The receptor comes from a man between 40 and 70 years old with stage I lung adenocarcinoma.

CDR3: CASSQRGGSSYNEQFF. The DNA for the CDR3 is TGCGCCAGCAGCCAACGGGGCGGGAGCTCCTACAATGAGCAGTTCTTC. The rearrangement links TRBV4-1 to TRBJ2-1; TRBD2 matches at 7 bases. The germline V gene encodes CDR1 MGHRA and CDR2 YSYEKL. The ends lost 2 bases at V and 0 bases at J; junction bases unmatched: 4. This CDR3 has 16 residues.